A selection of T cell receptor beta chains follows, all from one sample in a study of vaccination and CD4 T cells after COVID-19. These receptors have no known antigen. One entry per CDR3 protein, called by TCRdb with MiXCR from the PCR reads. The data hold around 12,000 distinct CDR3 sequences, with roughly four fifths observed a single time. The sample taken for sequencing was CD4+ T cells from blood, cultured in vitro. These receptors originate from a human donor who had recovered from COVID-19. Each CDR3 is given with its conserved first and last residue. Each record gives: D gene, V gene, clone size, J gene, CDR3 DNA, CDR3 protein. D genes are given only for firm matches. Clone size, where shown, is once, few, many, or a class for clones that have expanded.

D gene: TRBD2
V gene: TRBV7-9
clone size: .
J gene: TRBJ2-7
CDR3 DNA: TGTGCCTCAGCAGGACTAGCGGGAGCCTACGAGCAGTACTTC
CDR3 protein: CASAGLAGAYEQYF

D gene: .
V gene: TRBV20-1
clone size: .
J gene: TRBJ2-2
CDR3 DNA: TGCAGTGCTAGCAAGGGAGGAGGCTGGAACACCGGGGAGCTGTTTTTT
CDR3 protein: CSASKGGGWNTGELFF

D gene: .
V gene: TRBV27
clone size: .
J gene: TRBJ2-5
CDR3 DNA: TGTGCCAGCAGTTCCCCCGGTTGGCGAGAGACCCAGTACTTC
CDR3 protein: CASSSPGWRETQYF

D gene: .
V gene: TRBV6-5
clone size: few
J gene: TRBJ1-2
CDR3 DNA: TGTGCCAGCAGTTCCGCGGAGGGCAGGGCCGTGGGCTACACCTTC
CDR3 protein: CASSSAEGRAVGYTF

D gene: .
V gene: TRBV11-1
clone size: .
J gene: TRBJ1-2
CDR3 DNA: TGTGCCAGCAGCCGGGACGGGGCCTATGGCTACACCTTC
CDR3 protein: CASSRDGAYGYTF

D gene: .
V gene: TRBV19
clone size: .
J gene: TRBJ1-5
CDR3 DNA: TGTGCCAGTAGTATTGGGGCAGGGGACCAGCCCCAGCATTTT
CDR3 protein: CASSIGAGDQPQHF

D gene: .
V gene: TRBV27
clone size: .
J gene: TRBJ2-1
CDR3 DNA: TGTGCCAGCAGTTTCTACTATGCCTACAATGAGCAGTTCTTC
CDR3 protein: CASSFYYAYNEQFF

D gene: TRBD2
V gene: TRBV20-1
clone size: .
J gene: TRBJ2-7
CDR3 DNA: TGCAGTGAGCGGGAGTATCCCTACGAGCAGTACTTC
CDR3 protein: CSEREYPYEQYF

D gene: .
V gene: TRBV28
clone size: .
J gene: TRBJ1-1
CDR3 DNA: TGTGCCAGCAGGCATAACAGGATTTTCAACACTGAAGCTTTCTTT
CDR3 protein: CASRHNRIFNTEAFF

D gene: .
V gene: TRBV5-8
clone size: .
J gene: TRBJ1-5
CDR3 DNA: TGTGCCAGCAGCCCGGGTGGGCCCCAGCATTTT
CDR3 protein: CASSPGGPQHF

D gene: TRBD1
V gene: TRBV20-1
clone size: .
J gene: TRBJ2-1
CDR3 DNA: TGCAGTGCTAGTTCTGGACAGGGGCTCAATGAGCAGTTCTTC
CDR3 protein: CSASSGQGLNEQFF

D gene: .
V gene: TRBV28
clone size: .
J gene: TRBJ2-7
CDR3 DNA: TGTGCCAGCAGTTTACCCGGGGACGAGCAGTACTTC
CDR3 protein: CASSLPGDEQYF

D gene: .
V gene: TRBV30
clone size: few
J gene: TRBJ1-2
CDR3 DNA: TGTGCCTGGAGTCGGGAGGTCTTAAGCTATGGCTACACCTTC
CDR3 protein: CAWSREVLSYGYTF

D gene: .
V gene: TRBV28
clone size: .
J gene: TRBJ1-5
CDR3 DNA: TGTGCCAGCAGGGGCGTCTATAGCAATCAGCCCCAGCATTTT
CDR3 protein: CASRGVYSNQPQHF

D gene: .
V gene: TRBV7-3
clone size: .
J gene: TRBJ1-1
CDR3 DNA: TGTGCCAGCAGCTTAAGAGCAGGGATGAACACTGAAGCTTTCTTT
CDR3 protein: CASSLRAGMNTEAFF

D gene: .
V gene: TRBV20-1
clone size: .
J gene: TRBJ2-7
CDR3 DNA: TGCAGTGCTAGCCGGGCACACTACGAGCAGTACTTC
CDR3 protein: CSASRAHYEQYF

D gene: .
V gene: TRBV29-1
clone size: .
J gene: TRBJ2-5
CDR3 DNA: TGCAGCGTTGCTAAGGGGGAGACCCAGTACTTC
CDR3 protein: CSVAKGETQYF

D gene: .
V gene: TRBV12-2
clone size: .
J gene: TRBJ2-5
CDR3 DNA: TGTGCAAGTCGAATAGCGGGAGGTCTCGAGGAGACCCAGTACTTC
CDR3 protein: CASRIAGGLEETQYF

D gene: .
V gene: TRBV6-4
clone size: .
J gene: TRBJ1-1
CDR3 DNA: TGTGCCAGCAGCGCGGACACGAACACTGAAGCTTTCTTT
CDR3 protein: CASSADTNTEAFF

D gene: TRBD1
V gene: TRBV2
clone size: few
J gene: TRBJ2-1
CDR3 DNA: TGTGCCAGCAGGCCCCGACAGGGGGCCAACAATGAGCAGTTCTTC
CDR3 protein: CASRPRQGANNEQFF

D gene: .
V gene: TRBV6-2/TRBV6-3
clone size: few
J gene: TRBJ1-6
CDR3 DNA: TGTGCCAGCAGTTTCATCGCAGGTCGGTCGGCCCTCCACTTT
CDR3 protein: CASSFIAGRSALHF

D gene: .
V gene: TRBV6-2/TRBV6-3
clone size: .
J gene: TRBJ1-2
CDR3 DNA: TGTGCCAGCAGCCCGTCAGCGAACTATGGCTACACCTTC
CDR3 protein: CASSPSANYGYTF